This record concerns one TCR beta chain sequence. Its antigen is unknown. Donors likely had unrecorded immune exposures despite being nominally healthy when sampled. The sample comes from a study of cytomegalovirus exposure and HLA in healthy donors. The PCR had 60 Vbeta and 13 Jbeta primers. TCRdb keeps only in-frame clones here, not all; method: immunoSEQ multiplex PCR. Among 100,000 to 150,000 clones listed, 65% to 85% were seen once. With 3 bases clipped from V and 6 bases from J, the junction kept 5 bases outside the gene matches. The CDR3 extends over 15 amino acids. Germline V lookup: CDR1 MNHNS, CDR2 SASEGT. General observations from the study: Rare TCR sequences predominated, though certain public TCRs were found in many donors. A later analysis associated around 17,000 TCR beta sequences with HLA alleles at a 0.05 false discovery rate.

The receptor comes from a boy between 10 and 17 years old in good health and CMV-seronegative. Sequenced input: PBMCs. This chain connects TRBV6-1 to TRBJ1-3; 10 bases align to TRBD1. Here the CDR3 DNA reads TGTGCCAGCAGTGACTCTGACAGGGGGCAAAACACCATATATTTT. Translating it yields CASSDSDRGQNTIYF.